The 9 T cell receptor beta chains in this list originate from one sample, sequenced in a study of blood T cell repertoires in COVID-19. Some clones are missing from TCRdb's copy, which holds only in-frame ones; the method was immunoSEQ multiplex PCR. The profile shows about 100,000 clones, 84% of them singletons. The sequenced sample consisted of peripheral blood. These receptors all come from a human donor in a cohort sampled during active COVID-19.

The CDR3 coding sequence is TGCGCCAGCAGCTTGGGGACTCAAGGAGATACGCAGTATTTT. It codes for CASSLGTQGDTQYF. The chain combines TRBV5-1 with TRBJ2-3; D possibly corresponds to TRBD2 (5 bases). Germline lookup yields CDR1 SGHRS and CDR2 YFSETQ. This CDR3 comprises 14 residues. The V end lost 0 bases, the J end lost 5 bases, and 10 bases lay between the germline ends. Based on the CDR3 plus reference TRBV5-1 and TRBJ2-3, the full variable domain is KAGVTQTPRYLIKTRGQQVTLSCSPISGHRSVSWYQQTPGQGLQFLFEYFSETQRNKGNFPGRFSGRQFSNSRSEMNVSTLELGDSALYLCASSLGTQGDTQYFGPGTRLTVL.

This clone has a handful of counts. The chain carries TRBV7-9 and TRBJ1-6, with 7 positions matching TRBD1. Germline CDR1 and CDR2: SEHNR and FQNEAQ (reference sequence). V trimming: 7 bases; J trimming: 7 bases; junction bases outside the gene matches: 4. This CDR3 has 13 amino acids. Here the CDR3 reads CASTGQVNSPLHF. For the CDR3, the DNA is TGTGCCAGCACCGGACAGGTGAATTCACCCCTCCACTTT. The complete variable domain, with remaining parts taken from reference TRBV7-9 and TRBJ1-6, reads DTGVSQNPRHKITKRGQNVTFRCDPISEHNRLYWYRQTLGQGPEFLTYFQNEAQLEKSRLLSDRFSAERPKGSFSTLEIQRTEQGDSAMYLCASTGQVNSPLHFGNGTRLTVT.

This clone occurred once. The J gene is TRBJ2-5, the V gene TRBV5-4, with D possibly TRBD2 on 5 matching bases. V lost 0 bases and J 1 base, leaving 13 bases between the germline ends. This CDR3 comprises 16 residues. Germline V CDR1 and CDR2: SGHNT, YYREEE (reference sequence). The CDR3 reads CASSLDGVDRQETQYF. The DNA for the CDR3 is TGTGCCAGCAGCTTGGACGGGGTAGACCGCCAAGAGACCCAGTACTTC.

This clone was seen just once. The rearrangement joins TRBV6-6 to TRBJ2-6, with a possible D match to TRBD2 (6 bases). Germline CDR1 is MNHNY and CDR2 is SVGAGI (reference sequence). V gave up 5 bases and J gave up 2 bases, with 10 bases separating them. This CDR3 is 15 amino acids long. CDR3 residues: CASSHGGPGANVLTF. CDR3 in DNA: TGTGCCAGCAGTCACGGGGGTCCTGGGGCCAACGTCCTGACTTTC.

The chain is built from TRBV24-1 and TRBJ2-2; D perhaps matches TRBD2 (5 bases). The CDR3 is 15 amino acids. The germline V gene encodes CDR1 KGHDR and CDR2 SFDVKD. V was cut by 1 base and J by 5 bases, with 10 bases left in between. The CDR3: CATSDLARGTGELFF. The CDR3 DNA follows: TGTGCCACCAGTGATTTAGCTCGGGGTACCGGGGAGCTGTTTTTT.

The chain carries TRBV6-4 and TRBJ1-6; no definite D call. This CDR3 spans 14 amino acids. The V gene's germline CDR1 is MRHNA and CDR2 SNTAGT. Trimming pared 0 bases from V and 7 bases from J, leaving 7 bases between. The CDR3 nucleotides read TGTGCCAGCAGTGACTCGCCAGGCAATTCACCCCTCCACTTT. It yields the protein CASSDSPGNSPLHF.

CDR3 in amino acids: CASSSLGGSRRRPGNTIYF. Written as DNA, the CDR3 is TGTGCCAGCAGCTCATTGGGTGGATCGCGGAGGAGGCCTGGAAACACCATATATTTT. V and J are TRBV11-2 and TRBJ1-3; D remains ambiguous. The CDR3 runs 19 residues. The germline gives CDR1 SGHAT, CDR2 FQNNGV. V gave up 4 bases and J gave up 2 bases, with 24 bases separating them.

The CDR3, as DNA: TGTGCCAGCAGCTTGGGTAACAGCGGGGGAAGCACAGATACGCAGTATTTT. Amino acid sequence: CASSLGNSGGSTDTQYF. The chain couples TRBV7-3 to TRBJ2-3; 8 bases fit TRBD2. The germline V gene has CDR1 SGHTA and CDR2 FQGTGA. Trimming cost V 3 bases and J 0 bases; bases outside gene matches: 8. The CDR3 sequence is 17 residues long.

The J gene is TRBJ2-1, the V gene TRBV28, with 11 bases matching TRBD1. Germline-derived CDR1 and CDR2 are MDHEN and SYDVKM. The CDR3 has 15 amino acids. V lost 5 bases to trimming and J lost 7 bases; unmatched junction nucleotides: 7. CDR3 coding DNA: TGTGCCAGCAGTCCCCATGGGACAGGGGGAAATGAGCAGTTCTTC. This gives the protein CASSPHGTGGNEQFF.